This entry features one TCR beta chain sequence. Clinical history reported by participants formed the basis on which cohorts were assigned. These data originate in a study of blood T cell repertoires in COVID-19. The overall study: The United States, Italy and Spain were the sources of the acute and convalescent COVID-19 samples. Sources were T cells, B-cell-depleted T cells, or PBMCs; the material itself was cDNA or gDNA.

Data came from immunoSEQ multiplex PCR; TCRdb stores just in-frame clones and leaves some out. The sample consists of 400,000 to 550,000 clones, 87% of them appearing once. Between the trimmed V and J ends, which lost 6 bases and 0 bases, there was a span of 15 bases. The CDR3 covers 16 residues. CDR1 is MDHEN, CDR2 SYDVKM, per germline. The sequence was collected from a woman in her late teens or twenties with acute COVID-19. The chain links TRBV28 to TRBJ1-3; D gene unclear. The sequenced sample was PBMCs or T cells enriched from blood (not recorded which). CDR3 DNA: TGTGCCAGCAGCCCAACTACATTTAGCTCTGGAAACACCATATATTTT. It yields the protein CASSPTTFSSGNTIYF.